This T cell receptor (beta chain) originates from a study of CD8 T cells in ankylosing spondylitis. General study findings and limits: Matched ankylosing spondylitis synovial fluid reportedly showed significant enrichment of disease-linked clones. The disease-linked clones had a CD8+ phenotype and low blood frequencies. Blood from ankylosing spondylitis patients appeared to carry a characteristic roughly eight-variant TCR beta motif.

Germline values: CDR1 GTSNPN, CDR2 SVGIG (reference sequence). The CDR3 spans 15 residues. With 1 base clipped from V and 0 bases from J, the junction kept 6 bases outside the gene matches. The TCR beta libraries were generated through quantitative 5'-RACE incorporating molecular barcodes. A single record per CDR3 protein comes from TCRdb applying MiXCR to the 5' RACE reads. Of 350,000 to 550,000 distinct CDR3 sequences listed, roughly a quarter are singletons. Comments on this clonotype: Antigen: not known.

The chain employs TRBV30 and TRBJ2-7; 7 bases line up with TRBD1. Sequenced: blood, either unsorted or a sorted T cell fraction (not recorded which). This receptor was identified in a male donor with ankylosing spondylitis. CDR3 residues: CAWSGGQESSYEQYF. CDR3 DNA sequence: TGTGCCTGGAGTGGCGGACAGGAAAGCTCCTACGAGCAGTACTTC.